Each of the 25 T cell receptor beta chains below was sequenced from the same sample in a study of T cells of healthy individuals. TCRdb passed the 5' RACE reads through MiXCR, listing each CDR3 protein once. This sample has some 85,000 distinct CDR3 sequences, with around 5.1% found just once. The receptors originated from a female donor in good health.

A few counts support this clonotype. This sequence joins TRBV5-1 and TRBJ2-5; the match to TRBD2 covers 9 bases. Trimming at V came to 1 base and at J to 1 base, leaving 5 bases not matched to a gene. The CDR3 length is 16 residues. Germline CDR1 reads SGHRS; CDR2 reads YFSETQ. This CDR3 reads CASSLMPAGGQETQYF. The CDR3 nucleotides read TGCGCCAGCAGCTTGATGCCAGCGGGAGGCCAAGAGACCCAGTACTTC. The full variable domain, with the rest looked up from reference TRBV5-1 and TRBJ2-5, is KAGVTQTPRYLIKTRGQQVTLSCSPISGHRSVSWYQQTPGQGLQFLFEYFSETQRNKGNFPGRFSGRQFSNSRSEMNVSTLELGDSALYLCASSLMPAGGQETQYFGPGTRLLVL.

In its sample, this clonotype was seen a few times. The chain carries TRBV28 and TRBJ2-2, with no clear D. V was shortened by 2 bases and J by 1 base, with 8 bases between the two germline ends. Germline CDR1 MDHEN, CDR2 SYDVKM. This CDR3 spans 15 amino acids. The CDR3 here is CASSLISENTGELFF. The CDR3 nucleotides are TGTGCCAGCAGTTTAATCAGCGAGAACACCGGGGAGCTGTTTTTT.

There are a few counts of this clonotype. The rearrangement links TRBV5-1 to TRBJ2-7; 9 nucleotides agree with TRBD1. V was pared by 4 bases and J by 3 bases, with 5 bases of the junction left unmatched. Germline V gene data show CDR1 as SGHRS and CDR2 as YFSETQ. This CDR3 contains 14 residues. The CDR3 here is CASSKDRGYYEQYF. CDR3 coding DNA: TGCGCCAGCAGCAAGGACAGGGGATACTACGAGCAGTACTTC.

The V call is TRBV7-8, the J call TRBJ1-5; D unclear. Per germline, CDR1 SGHVS and CDR2 FQNEAQ. Between the trimmed V and J ends, which lost 1 base and 3 bases, there was a span of 7 bases. The CDR3 consists of 14 residues. The CDR3 is CASSLERINQPQHF. CDR3 bases: TGTGCCAGCAGCTTAGAGCGGATCAATCAGCCCCAGCATTTT.

This clonotype showed up many times. V usage is TRBV7-9 and J usage is TRBJ2-1, with no clear D. The CDR3 loop spans 13 amino acids. Trimming removed 3 bases at V and 6 bases at J, with 9 bases between. Germline V gene sequence: CDR1 SEHNR, CDR2 FQNEAQ (reference sequence). The CDR3 region is CASSFVRVNEQFF. The CDR3 nucleotides are TGTGCCAGCAGCTTTGTTCGGGTCAATGAGCAGTTCTTC.

This clonotype came up many times. V usage is TRBV9 and J usage is TRBJ2-3; weak D call: TRBD2 (6 bases). The germline gives CDR1 SGDLS, CDR2 YYNGEE. This CDR3 contains 14 residues. Trimming took 4 bases from V and 4 from J, leaving 13 bases between them. The CDR3: CASSPAGSSDTQYF. In nucleotides, the CDR3 is TGTGCCAGCAGCCCAGCCGGGAGCTCAGATACGCAGTATTTT.

This clonotype was detected many times. This chain uses TRBV5-1 with TRBJ1-5; the match to TRBD1 covers 9 bases. Trimming cost V 0 bases and J 3 bases; bases outside gene matches: 10. There are 18 residues in the CDR3. CDR1 SGHRS and CDR2 YFSETQ come from the germline V gene. CDR3 sequence: CASSLGPRTGVVNQPQHF. For the CDR3, the DNA is TGCGCCAGCAGCTTGGGTCCTCGGACAGGGGTAGTCAATCAGCCCCAGCATTTT. Full variable domain (rest looked up from reference TRBV5-1 and TRBJ1-5): KAGVTQTPRYLIKTRGQQVTLSCSPISGHRSVSWYQQTPGQGLQFLFEYFSETQRNKGNFPGRFSGRQFSNSRSEMNVSTLELGDSALYLCASSLGPRTGVVNQPQHFGDGTRLSIL.

This clonotype was recorded at least ten times. This chain connects TRBV3-1 to TRBJ1-5; no clear D gene. CDR3 length: 16 amino acids. With 1 base removed from V and 9 bases from J, the gap between germline ends came to 19 bases. Germline V CDR1 and CDR2: LGHDT, YNNKEL (reference sequence). The CDR3 region is CASSQGDGTSLRPQHF. DNA of the CDR3: TGTGCCAGCAGCCAAGGTGACGGTACATCACTACGGCCCCAGCATTTT.

This clonotype showed up many times. The V call is TRBV5-1, the J call TRBJ2-2, with 7 bases lining up with TRBD2. The CDR3 has 15 residues. With V trimmed by 4 bases and J by 11 bases, 14 bases remained unmatched. Germline CDR1 reads SGHRS; CDR2 reads YFSETQ. The CDR3 loop is CASSMTAGVLEELFF. The CDR3 nucleotides read TGCGCCAGCAGCATGACTGCGGGAGTTTTGGAAGAGCTGTTTTTT.

This clonotype was found many times. The J gene is TRBJ2-6, the V gene TRBV27; possibly TRBD2 for D (6 bases). The ends were cut back, 5 bases at V and 0 bases at J, with 11 bases in the middle. Germline lookup yields CDR1 MNHEY and CDR2 SMNVEV (reference sequence). CDR3 length: 16 amino acids. This chain's CDR3 is CASSTLGGSGANVLTF. The CDR3 DNA follows: TGTGCCAGCAGTACACTGGGGGGCTCTGGGGCCAACGTCCTGACTTTC.

V is TRBV7-2 and J is TRBJ2-7; TRBD2 agrees at 14 bases. Germline CDR1 and CDR2: SGHTA and FQGNSA. Germline trimming cut 3 bases from V and 3 bases from J; bases unmatched to any gene: 7. The CDR3 length is 17 residues. The CDR3 DNA reads TGTGCCAGCAGCTTGACCGGGACTAGCGGGAGTATCTACGAGCAGTACTTC. Protein: CASSLTGTSGSIYEQYF.

This clonotype was picked up many times. The chain combines TRBV4-1 with TRBJ2-1, with 12 bases identical to TRBD1. V lost 9 bases and J lost 10; bases outside the gene matches: 10. This CDR3 is built from 14 residues. CDR1 and CDR2 from the germline V gene are MGHRA and YSYEKL. The CDR3 DNA follows: TGCGCCAGTAAACGGGACAGGGGGCGCCCGGAGCAGTTCTTC. Residues: CASKRDRGRPEQFF.

The V gene is TRBV6-6, the J gene TRBJ1-1, with D perhaps matching TRBD1 (5 bases). Trimming removed 0 bases at V and 1 base at J, with 9 bases between. This CDR3 contains 15 residues. Per germline, CDR1 MNHNY and CDR2 SVGAGI (reference sequence). The chain's CDR3 is CASSYSRGTNTEAFF. CDR3 coding DNA: TGTGCCAGCAGTTACTCGCGAGGGACGAACACTGAAGCTTTCTTT.

At least ten counts were recorded for this clonotype. The chain couples TRBV20-1 to TRBJ2-3; 7 nucleotides agree with TRBD2. After removal of 7 bases from V and 8 bases from J, the junction contained 18 bases not matched to a gene. Germline assignment: CDR1 DFQATT and CDR2 SNEGSKA (reference sequence). The CDR3 is 15 amino acids. CDR3 in amino acids: CSVPTSSWIYVTQYF. The DNA of the CDR3 is TGCAGTGTCCCGACTAGCTCTTGGATTTATGTTACGCAGTATTTT.

Many counts were recorded for this clonotype. The V and J genes are TRBV30 and TRBJ2-7; D is undetermined. Germline values: CDR1 GTSNPN, CDR2 SVGIG (reference sequence). V was trimmed by 4 bases and J by 6 bases, leaving 13 bases between them. The CDR3 loop spans 12 amino acids. The CDR3 loop reads CAWNEPIREQYF. As DNA, the CDR3 is TGTGCCTGGAATGAGCCTATTCGCGAGCAGTACTTC.

The chain combines TRBV11-2 with TRBJ1-1; 10 bases are shared with TRBD1. CDR3 size: 15 residues. After removal of 5 bases from V and 4 bases from J, the junction contained 7 bases not matched to a gene. Germline lookup yields CDR1 SGHAT and CDR2 FQNNGV. This CDR3 is CASSASGQGGTEAFF. The CDR3 coding sequence is TGTGCCAGCAGCGCATCCGGACAGGGGGGCACTGAAGCTTTCTTT.

The table lists this clonotype with a few counts. This sequence joins TRBV4-3 and TRBJ1-1; no definite D call. The CDR3 length is 13 residues. The V gene lost 0 bases and the J gene lost 5 bases, with 7 bases spanning the gap. The germline CDR1 and CDR2 sequences are LGHNA and YSLEER. CDR3 loop: CASSQDARTEAFF. For the CDR3, the DNA is TGCGCCAGCAGCCAAGATGCAAGGACTGAAGCTTTCTTT.

This clonotype was seen at least ten times. The chain is built from TRBV4-1 and TRBJ1-1, with a possible D match to TRBD1 (5 bases). Germline CDR1 and CDR2: MGHRA and YSYEKL. The V and J ends lost 3 bases and 6 bases respectively, with 11 bases between them. There are 13 residues in the CDR3. The CDR3 reads CASSQYSGAEAFF. As DNA, the CDR3 is TGCGCCAGCAGCCAGTATTCGGGGGCTGAAGCTTTCTTT.

In its sample, this clonotype was seen a few times. The chain joins TRBV18 to TRBJ2-5, with TRBD2 as a possible D gene (6 bases). Germline V gene data show CDR1 as KGHSH and CDR2 as LQKENI. The CDR3 covers 17 residues. With 4 bases removed from V and 1 base from J, the gap between germline ends came to 19 bases. The CDR3 DNA follows: TGTGCCAGCTCACTTTCCCGTCCCGGGGGAAGCCAAGAGACCCAGTACTTC. Its protein is CASSLSRPGGSQETQYF. Using reference TRBV18 and TRBJ2-5 for the parts outside the CDR3, the full variable domain is NAGVMQNPRHLVRRRGQEARLRCSPMKGHSHVYWYRQLPEEGLKFMVYLQKENIIDESGMPKERFSAEFPKEGPSILRIQQVVRGDSAAYFCASSLSRPGGSQETQYFGPGTRLLVL.

As concerns this clonotype: The CDR3 end shows no conserved phenylalanine or tryptophan, and so a read error is likely. V usage is TRBV12-3 or TRBV12-4 and J usage is TRBJ2-1, with TRBD2 matching 11 bases. V gave up 4 bases and J gave up 6 bases; unmatched junction bases: 2. This CDR3 is built from 14 residues. The CDR3 DNA is TGTGCCAGCAGTTCCACTAGCGGGGGCAATGAGCAGTTCTTA. Amino acids: CASSSTSGGNEQFL.

This clonotype has only a few counts. J is TRBJ1-2 and V is TRBV28; TRBD1 might be the D (6 bases). Germline values: CDR1 MDHEN, CDR2 SYDVKM. Trimming cost V 7 bases and J 4 bases, with 19 bases left between them. The CDR3 has 15 amino acids. For the CDR3, the DNA is TGTGCCAGCACCTCACCACGGGGGGGCGCCTATGGCTACACCTTC. It translates to CASTSPRGGAYGYTF.

This clonotype was counted between two and nine times. The chain carries TRBV6-5 and TRBJ2-7; TRBD2 agrees at 11 bases. The CDR3 totals 14 residues. Trimming at V came to 2 bases and at J to 5 bases, leaving 2 bases not matched to a gene. Germline-derived CDR1 and CDR2 are MNHEY and SVGAGI. The CDR3 sequence: CASSYELAGDEQYF. The CDR3, as DNA: TGTGCCAGCAGTTACGAACTAGCGGGAGACGAGCAGTACTTC.

This clonotype has a count of ten or more. The DNA for the CDR3 is TGCGCCAGCAGCTTACCAGGGGAGAACACTGAAGCTTTCTTT. Translated, it gives CASSLPGENTEAFF. The rearrangement links TRBV5-1 to TRBJ1-1, with a possible D match to TRBD1 (6 bases). This CDR3 is built from 14 residues. Looked up from germline, CDR1 is SGHRS and CDR2 is YFSETQ. V was cut by 2 bases and J by 1 base, with 9 bases left in between.

This clonotype occurred many times. The chain recombines TRBV5-1 with TRBJ2-7, with 7 bases lining up with TRBD2. The V segment lost 3 bases and the J segment 7 bases; nucleotides outside the gene matches: 13. The CDR3 contains 15 residues. Germline V CDR1 and CDR2: SGHRS, YFSETQ. The CDR3 loop reads CASSSFAGRAGEQYF. In DNA form, the CDR3 reads TGCGCCAGCAGCTCATTCGCAGGGAGGGCTGGAGAGCAGTACTTC.

This clonotype was seen repeatedly, ten times or more. The J gene is TRBJ1-2, the V gene TRBV4-1; D possibly corresponds to TRBD1 (6 bases). The CDR3 runs to 15 residues. Per germline, CDR1 MGHRA and CDR2 YSYEKL. V was cut by 0 bases and J by 8 bases, with 16 bases left in between. In DNA form, the CDR3 reads TGCGCCAGCAGCCAAGAAAGAACAGGGAAAAAAGGCTACACCTTC. It specifies CASSQERTGKKGYTF.